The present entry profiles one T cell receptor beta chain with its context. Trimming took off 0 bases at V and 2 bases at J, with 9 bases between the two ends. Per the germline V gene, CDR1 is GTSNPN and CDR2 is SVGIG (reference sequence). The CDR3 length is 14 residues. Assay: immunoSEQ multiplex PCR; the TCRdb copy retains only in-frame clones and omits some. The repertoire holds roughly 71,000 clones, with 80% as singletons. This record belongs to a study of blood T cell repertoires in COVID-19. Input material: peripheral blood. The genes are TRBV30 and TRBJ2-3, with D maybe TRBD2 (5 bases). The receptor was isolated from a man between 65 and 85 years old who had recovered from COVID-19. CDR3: CAWSVRDLTDTQYF. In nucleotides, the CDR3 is TGTGCCTGGAGTGTCCGGGATCTCACAGATACGCAGTATTTT.